The T cell receptor beta chain described here comes from a study of shared clonotypes between healthy human individuals. The trim removed 4 bases at V and 5 bases at J, leaving 5 bases unmatched. The CDR3 contains 14 residues. CDR1 and CDR2 (germline): SEHNR, FQNEAQ (reference sequence). The assay was immunoSEQ multiplex PCR, and TCRdb's table has in-frame clones only and misses some. The table shows under 2,000,000 clones, with about 95% occurring only once. Naive CD8 cells lacked CD45RO and underwent positive selection for CCR7, leaving out terminally differentiated effector memory CD45RA+ cells. Notes on this clone: At the DNA level, this CDR3 is encoded by other sequences in the same sample as well.

This sequence originates from a man between 18 and 29 years old in good health. Sequences were obtained from naive CD8+ T cells sorted from blood. J is TRBJ1-2 and V is TRBV7-9, with TRBD1 matching 9 bases. The CDR3 protein is CASSSGQGFYGYTF. As DNA, the CDR3 is TGTGCCAGCAGCTCCGGACAGGGGTTTTATGGCTACACCTTC.